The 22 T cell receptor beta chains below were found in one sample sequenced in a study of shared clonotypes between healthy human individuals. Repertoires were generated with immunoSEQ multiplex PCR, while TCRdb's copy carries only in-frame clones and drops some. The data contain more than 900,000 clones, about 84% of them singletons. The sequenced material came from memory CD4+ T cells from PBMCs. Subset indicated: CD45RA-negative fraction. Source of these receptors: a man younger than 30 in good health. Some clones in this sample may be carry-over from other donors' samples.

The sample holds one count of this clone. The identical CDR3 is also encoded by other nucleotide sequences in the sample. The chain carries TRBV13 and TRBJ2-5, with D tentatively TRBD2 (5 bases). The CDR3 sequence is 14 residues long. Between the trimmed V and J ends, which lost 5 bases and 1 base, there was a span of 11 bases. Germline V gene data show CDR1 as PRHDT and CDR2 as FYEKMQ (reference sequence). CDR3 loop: CASSQLDGQETQYF. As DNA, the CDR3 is TGTGCCAGCAGCCAACTAGATGGCCAAGAGACCCAGTACTTC.

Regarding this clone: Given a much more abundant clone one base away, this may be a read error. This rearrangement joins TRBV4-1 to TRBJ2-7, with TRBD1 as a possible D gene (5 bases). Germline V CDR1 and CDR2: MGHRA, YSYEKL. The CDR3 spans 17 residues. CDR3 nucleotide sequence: TGCGCCAGCAGCCAAGTATCCTTCCAGGGCAGCTCCTGCGAGCAGTACTTC. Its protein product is CASSQVSFQGSSCEQYF.

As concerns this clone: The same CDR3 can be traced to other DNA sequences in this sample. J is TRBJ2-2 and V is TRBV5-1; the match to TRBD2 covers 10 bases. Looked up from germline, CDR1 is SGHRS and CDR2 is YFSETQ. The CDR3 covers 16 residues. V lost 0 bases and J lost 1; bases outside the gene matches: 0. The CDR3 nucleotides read TGCGCCAGCAGCTTGGGACTAGCGGGGAACACCGGGGAGCTGTTTTTT. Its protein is CASSLGLAGNTGELFF.

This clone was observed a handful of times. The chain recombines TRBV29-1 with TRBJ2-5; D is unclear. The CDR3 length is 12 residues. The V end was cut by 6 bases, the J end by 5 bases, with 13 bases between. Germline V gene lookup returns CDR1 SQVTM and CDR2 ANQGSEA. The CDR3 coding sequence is TGCAGCGTCCGCCCGGGTCTGGAGACCCAGTACTTC. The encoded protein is CSVRPGLETQYF.

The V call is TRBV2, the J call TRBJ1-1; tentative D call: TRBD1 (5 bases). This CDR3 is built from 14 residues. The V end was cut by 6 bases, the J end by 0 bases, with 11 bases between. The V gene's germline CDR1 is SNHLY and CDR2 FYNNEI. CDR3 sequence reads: CASRGPNVNTEAFF. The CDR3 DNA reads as TGTGCCAGCAGGGGGCCAAACGTGAACACTGAAGCTTTCTTT.

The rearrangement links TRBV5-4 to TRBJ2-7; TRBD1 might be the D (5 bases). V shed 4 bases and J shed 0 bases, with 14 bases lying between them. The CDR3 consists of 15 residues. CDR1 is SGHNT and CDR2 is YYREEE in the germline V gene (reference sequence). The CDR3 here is CASSEEGQGSYEQYF. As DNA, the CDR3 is TGTGCCAGCAGCGAAGAAGGTCAGGGCTCCTACGAGCAGTACTTC.

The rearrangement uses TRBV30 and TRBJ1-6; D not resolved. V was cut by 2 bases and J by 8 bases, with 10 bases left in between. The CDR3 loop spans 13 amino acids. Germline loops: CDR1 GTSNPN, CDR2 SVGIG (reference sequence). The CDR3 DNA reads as TGTGCCTGGAGTCGGGCGTCGGATTCACCCCTCCACTTT. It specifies CAWSRASDSPLHF.

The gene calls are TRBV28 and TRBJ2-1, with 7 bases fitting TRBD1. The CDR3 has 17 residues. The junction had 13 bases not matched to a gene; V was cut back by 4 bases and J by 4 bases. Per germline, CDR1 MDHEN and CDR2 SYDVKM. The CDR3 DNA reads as TGTGCCAGCAGTTCAGCCTCCGGGACAGAGGAGTACAATGAGCAGTTCTTC. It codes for CASSSASGTEEYNEQFF.

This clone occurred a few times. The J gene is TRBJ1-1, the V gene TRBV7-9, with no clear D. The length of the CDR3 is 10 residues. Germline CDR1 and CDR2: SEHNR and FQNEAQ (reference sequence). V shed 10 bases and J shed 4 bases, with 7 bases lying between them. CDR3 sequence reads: CAITLTEAFF. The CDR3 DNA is TGTGCCATTACGCTCACTGAAGCTTTCTTT.

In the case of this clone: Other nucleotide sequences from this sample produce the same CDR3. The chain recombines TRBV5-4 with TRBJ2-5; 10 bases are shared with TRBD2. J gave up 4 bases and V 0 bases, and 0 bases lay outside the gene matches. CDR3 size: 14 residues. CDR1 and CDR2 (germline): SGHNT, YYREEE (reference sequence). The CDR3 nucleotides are TGTGCCAGCAGCTTGGGACTAGCGGGAGAGACCCAGTACTTC. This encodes CASSLGLAGETQYF.

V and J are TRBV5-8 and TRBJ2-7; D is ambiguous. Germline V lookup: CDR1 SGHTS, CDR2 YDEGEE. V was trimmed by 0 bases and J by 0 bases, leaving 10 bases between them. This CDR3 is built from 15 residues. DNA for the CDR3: TGTGCCAGCAGCTTGGTATTTGCCAACTCCTACGAGCAGTACTTC. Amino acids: CASSLVFANSYEQYF.

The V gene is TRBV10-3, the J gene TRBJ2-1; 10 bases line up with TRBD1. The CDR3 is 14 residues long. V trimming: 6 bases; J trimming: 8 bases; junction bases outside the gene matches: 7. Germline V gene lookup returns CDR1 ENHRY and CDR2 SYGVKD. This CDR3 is CAISPGQGMHEQFF. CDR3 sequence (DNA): TGTGCCATCAGCCCGGGACAGGGGATGCATGAGCAGTTCTTC.

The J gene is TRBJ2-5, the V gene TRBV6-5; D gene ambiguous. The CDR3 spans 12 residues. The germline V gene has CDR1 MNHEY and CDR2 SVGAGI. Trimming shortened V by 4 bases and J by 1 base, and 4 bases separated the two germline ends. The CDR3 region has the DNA TGTGCCAGCAGTTGGGGCCAAGAGACCCAGTACTTC. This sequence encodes CASSWGQETQYF.

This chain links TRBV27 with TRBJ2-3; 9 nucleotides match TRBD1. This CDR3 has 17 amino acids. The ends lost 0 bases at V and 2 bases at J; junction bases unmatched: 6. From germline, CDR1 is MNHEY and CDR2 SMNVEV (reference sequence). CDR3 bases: TGTGCCAGCAGTTTATCGCTCGGGACAGGGATCACAGATACGCAGTATTTT. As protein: CASSLSLGTGITDTQYF.

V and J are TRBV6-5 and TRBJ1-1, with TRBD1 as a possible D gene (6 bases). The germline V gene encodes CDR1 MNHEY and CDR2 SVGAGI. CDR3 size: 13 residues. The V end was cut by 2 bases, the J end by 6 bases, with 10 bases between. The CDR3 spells CASSYNRVAEAFF. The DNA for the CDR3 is TGTGCCAGCAGTTACAACAGGGTCGCTGAAGCTTTCTTT.

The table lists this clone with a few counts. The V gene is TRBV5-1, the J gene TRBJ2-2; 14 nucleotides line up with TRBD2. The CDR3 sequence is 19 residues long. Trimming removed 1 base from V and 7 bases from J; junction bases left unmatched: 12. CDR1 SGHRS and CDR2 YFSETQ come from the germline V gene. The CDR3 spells CASSLNPSTSGRAGGELFF. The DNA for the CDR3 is TGCGCCAGCAGCTTGAACCCCTCGACTAGCGGGAGGGCAGGCGGGGAGCTGTTTTTT.

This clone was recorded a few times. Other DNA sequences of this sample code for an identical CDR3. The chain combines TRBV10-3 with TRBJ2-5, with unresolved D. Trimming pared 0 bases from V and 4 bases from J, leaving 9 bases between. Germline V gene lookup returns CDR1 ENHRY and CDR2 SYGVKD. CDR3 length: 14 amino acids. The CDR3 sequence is CAISESSRGETQYF. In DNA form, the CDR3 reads TGTGCCATCAGTGAGTCGAGTAGAGGAGAGACCCAGTACTTC.

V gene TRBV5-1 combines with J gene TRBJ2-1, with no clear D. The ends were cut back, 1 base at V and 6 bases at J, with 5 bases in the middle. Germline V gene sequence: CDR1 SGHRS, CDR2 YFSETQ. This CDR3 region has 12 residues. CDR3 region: CASSLSFNEQFF. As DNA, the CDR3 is TGCGCCAGCAGCTTGTCATTCAATGAGCAGTTCTTC.

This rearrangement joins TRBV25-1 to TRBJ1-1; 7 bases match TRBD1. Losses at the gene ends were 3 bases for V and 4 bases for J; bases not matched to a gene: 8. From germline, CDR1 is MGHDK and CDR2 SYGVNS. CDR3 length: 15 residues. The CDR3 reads CASSDGRQGGTEAFF. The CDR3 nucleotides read TGTGCCAGCAGTGATGGGCGGCAGGGGGGCACTGAAGCTTTCTTT.

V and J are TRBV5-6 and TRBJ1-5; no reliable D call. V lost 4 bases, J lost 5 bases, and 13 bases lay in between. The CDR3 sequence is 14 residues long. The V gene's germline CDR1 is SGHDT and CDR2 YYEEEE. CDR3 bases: TGTGCCAGCAGCCGCCGGACTTCCGATCAGCCCCAGCATTTT. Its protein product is CASSRRTSDQPQHF. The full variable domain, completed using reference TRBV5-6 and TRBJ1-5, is DAGVTQSPTHLIKTRGQQVTLRCSPKSGHDTVSWYQQALGQGPQFIFQYYEEEERQRGNFPDRFSGHQFPNYSSELNVNALLLGDSALYLCASSRRTSDQPQHFGDGTRLSIL.

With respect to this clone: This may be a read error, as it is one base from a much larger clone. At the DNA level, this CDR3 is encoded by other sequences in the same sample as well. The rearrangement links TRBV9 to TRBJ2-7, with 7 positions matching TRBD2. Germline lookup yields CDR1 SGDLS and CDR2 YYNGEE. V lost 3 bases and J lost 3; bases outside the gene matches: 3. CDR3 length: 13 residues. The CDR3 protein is CASSAGLVYEQYF. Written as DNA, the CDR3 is TGTGCCAGCAGCGCCGGACTAGTCTACGAGCAGTACTTC.

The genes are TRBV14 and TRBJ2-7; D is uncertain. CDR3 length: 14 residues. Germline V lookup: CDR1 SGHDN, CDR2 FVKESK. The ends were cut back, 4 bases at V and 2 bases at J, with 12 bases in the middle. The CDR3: CASSPMENTYEQYF. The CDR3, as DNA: TGTGCCAGCAGCCCGATGGAGAATACCTACGAGCAGTACTTC.